This T cell receptor beta chain was captured in a study of blood T cells in healthy people across ages. Study observations and caveats: Naive T cell percentage by flow cytometry tracked strongly with beta diversity.

The sample holds one count of this clonotype. Its antigen is as yet unknown. At one boundary the junction diverges from the germline segment, which might be a read error. In germline, CDR1 is SGHRS, CDR2 YFSETQ. This CDR3 contains 14 residues. A J-beta primer mix and a sample-barcoded 5' primer were used in a second PCR of about 7 to 12 cycles. TCRdb reprocessed the 5' RACE reads with MiXCR, giving one entry per CDR3 protein. This sample has under 1,000,000 distinct CDR3 sequences, with under 40% found just once. This clonotype was obtained from a man in his late teens or twenties in good health. Sample: blood. V and J are TRBV5-1 and TRBJ1-5; D uncertain. CDR3 sequence reads: CAGSLSGGNQPQHF. CDR3 bases: TGCGCCGGCAGCTTGTCGGGCGGGAATCAGCCCCAGCATTTT.